This T cell receptor (beta chain) was recorded in a study of CD4 T cells in relation to SARS-CoV-2 and coronaviruses. To note about this clone: No antigen is known for it.

Sequencing used immunoSEQ multiplex PCR; TCRdb keeps in-frame clones, though not all of them. The data contain some 32,000 clones, roughly 82% of them singletons. For nine to ten days, roughly 9.4 x 10^4 sorted CD4+ cells grew with T cell-depleted PBMCs and CEF. Regarding the study as a whole: SARS-CoV-2-driven expansion was significantly weaker in crossreactive than monoreactive clones.

V gave up 3 bases and J gave up 6 bases, with 12 bases separating them. The CDR3 consists of 14 residues. Germline V gene sequence: CDR1 SGDLS, CDR2 YYNGEE. Sequenced input: memory CD4+ T cells from PBMCs, cultured in vitro. The source is an adult with COVID-19. V and J are TRBV9 and TRBJ2-2, with D perhaps TRBD1 or TRBD2 (5 bases each). The CDR3 protein is CASSAVGESGELFF. The CDR3 DNA reads as TGTGCCAGCAGCGCCGTGGGGGAATCCGGGGAGCTGTTTTTT.